These 25 T cell receptor beta chains were sequenced from one sample in a study of blood T cell repertoires in COVID-19. Data came from immunoSEQ multiplex PCR; TCRdb stores just in-frame clones and leaves some out. Of about 500,000 clones in the sample, 85% to 90% were seen once. Sequencing input: peripheral blood. The receptors shown here come from a woman aged 50 to 60 with COVID-19, enrolled during active disease.

V is TRBV5-6 and J is TRBJ2-7; TRBD1 is a possible D gene (5 bases). The CDR3 is 14 residues long. Between the trimmed V and J ends, which lost 0 bases and 1 base, there was a span of 8 bases. The germline gives CDR1 SGHDT, CDR2 YYEEEE. CDR3 sequence: CASSLVAGSYEQYF. The CDR3, as DNA: TGTGCCAGCAGCTTGGTGGCAGGGTCCTACGAGCAGTACTTC.

The chain employs TRBV29-1 and TRBJ1-1; 9 nucleotides line up with TRBD1. Germline assignment: CDR1 SQVTM and CDR2 ANQGSEA. The CDR3 covers 13 residues. V shed 7 bases and J 3 bases; nucleotides not matched to a gene: 6. The CDR3 protein is CSAETGGYTEAFF. DNA for the CDR3: TGCAGCGCGGAGACAGGGGGGTACACTGAAGCTTTCTTT.

The chain employs TRBV30 and TRBJ1-2; D is perhaps TRBD1 (6 bases). Trimming left V 8 bases short and J 6 bases short, with 16 bases between. Germline-derived CDR1 and CDR2 are GTSNPN and SVGIG (reference sequence). There are 12 residues in the CDR3. This CDR3 reads CAGMDSRNGYTF. Written as DNA, the CDR3 is TGTGCCGGGATGGACAGCCGGAATGGCTACACCTTC. The variable domain in full, completed from reference TRBV30 and TRBJ1-2, reads SQTIHQWPATLVQPVGSPLSLECTVEGTSNPNLYWYRQAAGRGLQLLFYSVGIGQISSEVPQNLSASRPQDRQFILSSKKLLLSDSGFYLCAGMDSRNGYTFGSGTRLTVV.

The chain joins TRBV6-1 to TRBJ1-2; D possibly corresponds to TRBD1 (5 bases). The ends were cut back, 3 bases at V and 5 bases at J, with 16 bases in the middle. Germline V CDR1 and CDR2: MNHNS, SASEGT. The CDR3 is 15 amino acids. The CDR3 nucleotides are TGTGCCAGCAGTGAGCCGTTGGGGGGGTCTTATGGCTACACCTTC. Translation gives CASSEPLGGSYGYTF.

The V gene is TRBV6-5, the J gene TRBJ2-7, with D tentatively TRBD2 (6 bases). CDR1 and CDR2 from the germline V gene are MNHEY and SVGAGI. This CDR3 spans 14 amino acids. V dropped 5 bases and J dropped 3 bases, with 14 bases sitting between them. CDR3 nucleotides: TGTGCCAGCAGTCCGGGCGGGGTCTACTACGAGCAGTACTTC. Translated: CASSPGGVYYEQYF.

The J gene is TRBJ1-3, the V gene TRBV28, with D uncertain. V was clipped by 3 bases and J by 5 bases, with 8 bases between them. The CDR3 has 13 residues. Germline CDR1 MDHEN, CDR2 SYDVKM. Written as DNA, the CDR3 is TGTGCCAGCAGTTTTGGCCAGAGAAACACCATATATTTT. Translated, it gives CASSFGQRNTIYF.

The V and J genes are TRBV11-1 and TRBJ1-3; D gene unclear. Per germline, CDR1 SGHAT and CDR2 FQDESV (reference sequence). Trimming removed 8 bases from V and 0 bases from J, with 8 bases in between. The CDR3 is 13 residues long. The CDR3 here is CASEAFSGNTIYF. CDR3 bases: TGTGCCAGCGAGGCATTCTCTGGAAACACCATATATTTT.

The V and J genes are TRBV18 and TRBJ2-3; D is undetermined. Trimming shortened V by 4 bases and J by 2 bases, and 13 bases separated the two germline ends. The CDR3 contains 15 residues. The V gene's germline CDR1 is KGHSH and CDR2 LQKENI. In DNA, the CDR3 is TGTGCCAGCTCACGTCTACCCGGTGTCACAGATACGCAGTATTTT. It specifies CASSRLPGVTDTQYF. The full variable domain, with the rest looked up from reference TRBV18 and TRBJ2-3, is NAGVMQNPRHLVRRRGQEARLRCSPMKGHSHVYWYRQLPEEGLKFMVYLQKENIIDESGMPKERFSAEFPKEGPSILRIQQVVRGDSAAYFCASSRLPGVTDTQYFGPGTRLTVL.

The rearrangement joins TRBV28 to TRBJ1-5; TRBD1 agrees at 7 bases. Trimming removed 4 bases from V and 5 bases from J; junction bases left unmatched: 14. The CDR3 consists of 17 residues. Germline V gene data show CDR1 as MDHEN and CDR2 as SYDVKM. CDR3 loop: CASSSKKGQIGYQPQHF. CDR3 DNA: TGTGCCAGCAGTTCTAAGAAGGGACAGATAGGGTATCAGCCCCAGCATTTT.

This chain joins TRBV9 and TRBJ1-1, with unresolved D. CDR3 size: 15 residues. CDR1 and CDR2 from the germline V gene are SGDLS and YYNGEE. Trimming left V 1 base short and J 0 bases short, with 10 bases between. In DNA form, the CDR3 reads TGTGCCAGCAGCGTACCAGCGGGCTTGAACACTGAAGCTTTCTTT. As protein: CASSVPAGLNTEAFF.

This chain uses TRBV6-5 with TRBJ1-1; unclear D gene. V was trimmed by 0 bases and J by 4 bases, leaving 9 bases between them. The CDR3 runs to 14 residues. The germline gives CDR1 MNHEY, CDR2 SVGAGI. The CDR3 bases are TGTGCCAGCAGTTACTCGGCGGCAACCACTGAAGCTTTCTTT. It is translated as CASSYSAATTEAFF.

The chain carries TRBV2 and TRBJ2-5; 10 bases are shared with TRBD2. The CDR3 length is 15 residues. CDR1 and CDR2 from the germline V gene are SNHLY and FYNNEI. V shed 7 bases and J 1 base; nucleotides not matched to a gene: 6. CDR3 sequence: CASKGLAGAQETQYF. Here the CDR3 DNA reads TGTGCCAGCAAGGGTCTAGCGGGGGCCCAAGAGACCCAGTACTTC.

This clone was picked up a small number of times. The chain combines TRBV5-1 with TRBJ1-1, with 7 bases fitting TRBD1. Germline CDR1 is SGHRS and CDR2 is YFSETQ. Trimming took 0 bases from V and 2 from J; bases not matched to a gene: 7. CDR3 length equals 16 residues. The CDR3 loop reads CASSLAGRGINTEAFF. The CDR3 nucleotides are TGCGCCAGCAGCTTGGCCGGCAGGGGGATAAACACTGAAGCTTTCTTT.

This chain uses TRBV10-3 with TRBJ1-1; 11 nucleotides align to TRBD1. Trimming removed 11 bases from V and 6 bases from J; junction bases left unmatched: 8. CDR1 and CDR2 (germline): ENHRY, SYGVKD. This CDR3 is 13 amino acids long. CDR3 sequence reads: CAARTGGEAEAFF. The CDR3 DNA sequence: TGTGCCGCCCGGACAGGGGGCGAGGCTGAAGCTTTCTTT.

The V gene is TRBV6-5, the J gene TRBJ2-7; maybe TRBD1 (6 bases). The germline gives CDR1 MNHEY, CDR2 SVGAGI. The CDR3 totals 15 residues. V lost 0 bases and J 2 bases, leaving 11 bases between the germline ends. Here the CDR3 DNA reads TGTGCCAGCAGTTACTCTACAGGGACAACCTACGAGCAGTACTTC. Amino acid sequence: CASSYSTGTTYEQYF.

V usage is TRBV9 and J usage is TRBJ2-7; TRBD2 matches at 7 bases. Germline V lookup: CDR1 SGDLS, CDR2 YYNGEE. The V and J ends lost 0 bases and 1 base, in that order; junction bases with no gene match: 4. This CDR3 has 15 residues. The CDR3 spells CASSVGGSLSYEQYF. The CDR3 DNA sequence: TGTGCCAGCAGCGTAGGCGGGAGTTTGTCCTACGAGCAGTACTTC.

This clone was counted only a few times. V is TRBV4-1 and J is TRBJ2-7; 8 nucleotides line up with TRBD2. Germline V gene lookup returns CDR1 MGHRA and CDR2 YSYEKL. V gave up 6 bases and J gave up 0 bases; unmatched junction bases: 7. There are 15 residues in the CDR3. CDR3 in amino acids: CASSPSGGSSYEQYF. The DNA of the CDR3 is TGCGCCAGCAGTCCGAGCGGGGGCAGCTCCTACGAGCAGTACTTC.

This chain connects TRBV10-3 to TRBJ2-7; D gene unclear. CDR1 ENHRY and CDR2 SYGVKD come from the germline V gene. The CDR3 is 13 residues long. The germline V and J ends were trimmed by 3 bases and 3 bases, with 9 bases remaining between them. The CDR3 nucleotides are TGTGCCATCAGTGATCCCGTCCGCTACGAGCAGTACTTC. Protein sequence: CAISDPVRYEQYF.

This clone showed up just a few times. The chain recombines TRBV12-5 with TRBJ1-6; 10 positions match TRBD1. With V trimmed by 8 bases and J by 9 bases, 7 bases remained unmatched. Per the germline V gene, CDR1 is LGHNT and CDR2 is FRNRAP. This CDR3 is built from 14 residues. Written as DNA, the CDR3 is TGTGCTAGTAGGCCGGGACAGGGGTTTTCACCCCTCCACTTT. Protein sequence: CASRPGQGFSPLHF.

This chain joins TRBV15 and TRBJ2-3, with D possibly TRBD2 on 6 matching bases. The V gene lost 3 bases and the J gene lost 2 bases, with 12 bases spanning the gap. The CDR3 totals 15 residues. Per the germline V gene, CDR1 is LNHNV and CDR2 is YYDKDF (reference sequence). The CDR3 DNA reads TGTGCCACCAGCAGTCGGGGCGGGGTCACAGATACGCAGTATTTT. It yields the protein CATSSRGGVTDTQYF.

The rearrangement joins TRBV28 to TRBJ1-2; tentative D call: TRBD1 (5 bases). Looked up from germline, CDR1 is MDHEN and CDR2 is SYDVKM. V dropped 3 bases and J dropped 0 bases, with 14 bases sitting between them. CDR3 length: 16 residues. CDR3 in amino acids: CASSFGGGSTNYGYTF. The CDR3 nucleotides read TGTGCCAGCAGTTTTGGGGGGGGTTCGACTAACTATGGCTACACCTTC.

The chain links TRBV6-1 to TRBJ2-5; possibly TRBD2 for D (6 bases). The CDR3 contains 15 residues. The germline V and J ends were trimmed by 3 bases and 2 bases, with 13 bases remaining between them. Germline V gives CDR1 MNHNS, CDR2 SASEGT. The CDR3 here is CASSERDRAQETQYF. As DNA, the CDR3 is TGTGCCAGCAGTGAGCGGGACCGAGCTCAAGAGACCCAGTACTTC.

The V call is TRBV29-1, the J call TRBJ2-1; no definite D call. Germline-derived CDR1 and CDR2 are SQVTM and ANQGSEA. With 5 bases removed from V and 10 bases from J, the gap between germline ends came to 15 bases. The CDR3 sequence is 12 residues long. The CDR3 is CSVIEPPPEQFF. CDR3 DNA: TGCAGCGTTATAGAACCTCCCCCCGAGCAGTTCTTC.

The chain links TRBV3-1 (or the pseudogene TRBV3-2) to TRBJ1-1; the D gene is possibly TRBD1 (6 bases). The germline CDR1 and CDR2 sequences are LGHDT and YNNKEL (reference sequence). The CDR3 length is 15 residues. Trimming pared 4 bases from V and 5 bases from J, leaving 17 bases between. The CDR3 sequence: CASSPLLQGKTEAFF. The CDR3 DNA reads TGTGCCAGCAGCCCCCTATTACAGGGTAAAACTGAAGCTTTCTTT.

J is TRBJ1-5 and V is TRBV13; TRBD1 matches at 7 bases. V lost 0 bases, J lost 6 bases, and 5 bases stayed unmatched. The CDR3 is 15 amino acids. Germline V lookup: CDR1 PRHDT, CDR2 FYEKMQ (reference sequence). The DNA for the CDR3 is TGTGCCAGCAGCTTAGGCAAGACAGGGTTTCAGCCCCAGCATTTT. This sequence encodes CASSLGKTGFQPQHF.